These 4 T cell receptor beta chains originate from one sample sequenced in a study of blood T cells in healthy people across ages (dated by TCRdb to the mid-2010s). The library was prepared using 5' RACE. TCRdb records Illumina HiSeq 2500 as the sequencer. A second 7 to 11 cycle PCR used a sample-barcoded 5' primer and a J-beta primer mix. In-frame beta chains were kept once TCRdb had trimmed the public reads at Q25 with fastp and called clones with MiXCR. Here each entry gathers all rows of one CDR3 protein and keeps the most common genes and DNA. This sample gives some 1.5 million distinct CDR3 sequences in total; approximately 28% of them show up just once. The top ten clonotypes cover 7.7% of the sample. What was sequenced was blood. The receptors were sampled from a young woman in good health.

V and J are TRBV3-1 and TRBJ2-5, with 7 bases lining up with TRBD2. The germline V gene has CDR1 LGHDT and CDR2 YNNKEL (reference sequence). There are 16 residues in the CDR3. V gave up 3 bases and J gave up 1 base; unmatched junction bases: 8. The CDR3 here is CASSQRDSGPQETQYF. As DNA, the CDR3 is TGTGCCAGCAGCCAGAGAGATAGCGGGCCCCAAGAGACCCAGTACTTC.

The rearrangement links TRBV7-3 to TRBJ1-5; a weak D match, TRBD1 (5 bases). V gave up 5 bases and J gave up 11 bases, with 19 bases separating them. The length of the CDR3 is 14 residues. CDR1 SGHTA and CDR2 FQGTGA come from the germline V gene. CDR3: CASSRTSGDETQHF. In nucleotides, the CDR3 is TGTGCCAGCAGCCGCACTAGCGGGGACGAGACCCAGCATTTT. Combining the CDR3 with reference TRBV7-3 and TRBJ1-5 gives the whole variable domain GAGVSQTPSNKVTEKGKYVELRCDPISGHTALYWYRQSLGQGPEFLIYFQGTGAADDSGLPNDRFFAVRPEGSVSTLKIQRTERGDSAVYLCASSRTSGDETQHFGDGTRLSIL.

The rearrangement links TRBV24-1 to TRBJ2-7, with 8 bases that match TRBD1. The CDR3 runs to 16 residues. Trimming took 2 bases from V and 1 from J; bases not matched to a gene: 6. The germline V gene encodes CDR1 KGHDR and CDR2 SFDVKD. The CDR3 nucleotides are TGTGCCACCAGTGATTCGGACAGGGACGGATCCTACGAGCAGTACTTC. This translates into CATSDSDRDGSYEQYF.

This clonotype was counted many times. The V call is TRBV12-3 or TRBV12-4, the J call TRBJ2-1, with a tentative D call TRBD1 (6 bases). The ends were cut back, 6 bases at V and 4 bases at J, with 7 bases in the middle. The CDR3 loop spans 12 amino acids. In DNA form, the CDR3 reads TGTGCCAGCAGCGGACAGTACAATGAGCAGTTCTTC. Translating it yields CASSGQYNEQFF.